These 8 T cell receptor beta chains came from one sample sequenced in a study of blood T cell repertoires in COVID-19. Sequencing was performed with immunoSEQ multiplex PCR; in TCRdb, only in-frame clones are kept and a portion is missing. The sample includes 150,000 to 200,000 clones, 86% of them seen just once. The sample taken for sequencing was peripheral blood. Source of these receptors: a man between 65 and 85 years old with acute or convalescent COVID-19.

The chain is built from TRBV14 and TRBJ1-1, with D maybe TRBD1 (6 bases). The germline V and J ends were trimmed by 1 base and 1 base, with 16 bases remaining between them. Looked up from germline, CDR1 is SGHDN and CDR2 is FVKESK. The CDR3 is made up of 17 amino acids. The CDR3 bases are TGTGCCAGCAGCCAAGTTAAGGGACAAACGAGGAACACTGAAGCTTTCTTT. Translating it yields CASSQVKGQTRNTEAFF.

The chain is built from TRBV21-1 and TRBJ2-5; whether TRBD2, the table's D call, matches the DNA was not checked. TRBV21-1 is a documented pseudogene. CDR3 length: 14 residues. This CDR3 is CASNPRGVQETQYF. CDR3 coding DNA: TGTGCCAGCAACCCGCGCGGAGTTCAAGAGACCCAGTACTTC.

This clone was picked up a small number of times. The chain links TRBV7-2 to TRBJ1-2; TRBD1 matches at 12 bases. The germline V gene has CDR1 SGHTA and CDR2 FQGNSA. The CDR3 length is 16 residues. The V segment lost 1 base and the J segment 8 bases; nucleotides outside the gene matches: 8. In nucleotides, the CDR3 is TGTGCCAGCAGCTTAGAGCCGGGACAGGGGGCATGGGGCTACACCTTC. It is translated as CASSLEPGQGAWGYTF. Combining the CDR3 with reference TRBV7-2 and TRBJ1-2 gives the whole variable domain GAGVSQSPSNKVTEKGKDVELRCDPISGHTALYWYRQSLGQGLEFLIYFQGNSAPDKSGLPSDRFSAERTGGSVSTLTIQRTQQEDSAVYLCASSLEPGQGAWGYTFGSGTRLTVV.

This chain connects TRBV30 to TRBJ1-6; 7 positions agree with TRBD1. V gave up 1 base and J gave up 18 bases; unmatched junction bases: 6. This CDR3 is built from 11 residues. Germline CDR1 and CDR2: GTSNPN and SVGIG (reference sequence). The CDR3 spells CAWSAQGKNHF. CDR3 bases: TGTGCCTGGAGTGCACAGGGGAAGAACCACTTT.

The V and J genes are TRBV7-3 and TRBJ2-1; 7 bases agree with TRBD2. Losses at the gene ends were 8 bases for V and 7 bases for J; bases not matched to a gene: 17. The CDR3 sequence is 16 residues long. Germline V gene lookup returns CDR1 SGHTA and CDR2 FQGTGA. The CDR3 region is CASSLLPGGGRNEQFF. The CDR3, as DNA: TGTGCCAGCTCGCTTCTCCCGGGCGGGGGAAGGAATGAGCAGTTCTTC.

CDR3 DNA: TGTGCCAGCACCCGAACAGGGGGAGGAAACACCATATATTTT. Translating gives CASTRTGGGNTIYF. The genes are TRBV6-5 and TRBJ1-3; 8 bases align to TRBD1. Germline CDR1 MNHEY, CDR2 SVGAGI. V lost 7 bases to trimming and J lost 4 bases; unmatched junction nucleotides: 6. This CDR3 is 14 amino acids long.

This chain joins TRBV5-8 and TRBJ2-5; TRBD1 aligns across 8 bases. With 6 bases clipped from V and 1 base from J, the junction kept 5 bases outside the gene matches. The germline gives CDR1 SGHTS, CDR2 YDEGEE. The CDR3 extends over 14 amino acids. The CDR3 sequence: CASTHRGVQETQYF. The CDR3 coding sequence is TGTGCCAGCACCCACAGGGGGGTCCAAGAGACCCAGTACTTC.

The chain recombines TRBV20-1 with TRBJ1-6; 9 positions agree with TRBD1. The J segment lost 9 bases and the V segment lost 3 bases, leaving 6 bases of the junction unmatched. The CDR3 sequence is 14 residues long. The V gene's germline CDR1 is DFQATT and CDR2 SNEGSKA (reference sequence). The CDR3 spells CSASNPGQGSPLHF. In DNA form, the CDR3 reads TGCAGTGCTAGTAACCCGGGACAGGGTTCACCCCTCCACTTT.